The next 30 T cell receptor beta chains were all read from a single sample in a study of blood T cell repertoires in COVID-19. TCRdb's copy holds only in-frame clones and misses some; the assay was immunoSEQ multiplex PCR. The repertoire holds fewer than 600,000 clones, with approximately 92% as singletons. Sequencing input: peripheral blood. Every receptor here comes from a man between 18 and 35 years old with COVID-19, enrolled during active disease.

The rearrangement uses TRBV25-1 and TRBJ2-1; no clear D gene. CDR1 and CDR2 (germline): MGHDK, SYGVNS. The CDR3 totals 14 residues. The V gene lost 7 bases and the J gene lost 0 bases, with 10 bases spanning the gap. CDR3 DNA: TGTGCCAGCACGCCCCTAGACTCCTACAATGAGCAGTTCTTC. This codes for CASTPLDSYNEQFF.

The chain combines TRBV2 with TRBJ1-4, with 9 bases lining up with TRBD1. The CDR3 runs to 15 residues. The germline V gene encodes CDR1 SNHLY and CDR2 FYNNEI. V gave up 10 bases and J gave up 0 bases; unmatched junction bases: 6. CDR3 coding DNA: TGTGCCACCCGACAGGGGGGTGCAACTAATGAAAAACTGTTTTTT. Its translation: CATRQGGATNEKLFF.

The DNA of the CDR3 is TGTGCCAGCAGCCACCGACAGGGTGCGGAGACCCAGTACTTC. Its translation is CASSHRQGAETQYF. The chain is built from TRBV5-4 and TRBJ2-5; 7 bases agree with TRBD1. The germline CDR1 and CDR2 sequences are SGHNT and YYREEE (reference sequence). The CDR3 consists of 14 residues. With V trimmed by 4 bases and J by 5 bases, 8 bases remained unmatched.

This sequence joins TRBV7-9 and TRBJ2-5; D may be TRBD1 (5 bases). The ends were cut back, 5 bases at V and 1 base at J, with 8 bases in the middle. Germline loops: CDR1 SEHNR, CDR2 FQNEAQ (reference sequence). CDR3 length: 13 residues. DNA for the CDR3: TGTGCCAGCAGCACAGGCGGCCAAGAGACCCAGTACTTC. Amino acids: CASSTGGQETQYF.

This sequence joins TRBV5-1 and TRBJ2-3; TRBD2 matches 9 bases. CDR1 and CDR2 from the germline V gene are SGHRS and YFSETQ. V gave up 4 bases and J gave up 12 bases; unmatched junction bases: 12. The CDR3 length is 14 residues. The CDR3 reads CASSPDVAGGRQYF. The CDR3 DNA follows: TGCGCCAGCAGCCCGGATGTTGCGGGGGGGCGTCAGTATTTT.

As for this clone: This same CDR3 is encoded by further DNA sequences in the sample. This chain's CDR3 is CASSPLTGGNTEAFF. For the CDR3, the DNA is TGTGCCAGCAGCCCCCTGACCGGAGGAAACACTGAAGCTTTCTTT. The chain is built from TRBV3-1 (or the pseudogene TRBV3-2) and TRBJ1-1; D unclear. Germline V gene sequence: CDR1 LGHDT, CDR2 YNNKEL (reference sequence). This CDR3 has 15 amino acids. With 4 bases removed from V and 2 bases from J, the gap between germline ends came to 14 bases.

V usage is TRBV5-8 and J usage is TRBJ2-6, with TRBD2 identical over 7 bases. Germline loops: CDR1 SGHTS, CDR2 YDEGEE. There are 17 residues in the CDR3. V dropped 4 bases and J dropped 1; count of bases not matched to a gene: 8. The CDR3, as DNA: TGTGCCAGCAGCCCGGGGAGGGGCGAATCTGGGGCCAACGTCCTGACTTTC. Translation gives CASSPGRGESGANVLTF.

The chain employs TRBV19 and TRBJ2-1; a weak D match, TRBD1 (6 bases). Germline V gene sequence: CDR1 LNHDA, CDR2 SQIVND (reference sequence). Trimming removed 10 bases from V and 5 bases from J, with 15 bases in between. The CDR3 totals 13 residues. The CDR3 region has the DNA TGTGCCACTCAAGACAGGTTAAACAATGAGCAGTTCTTC. Translating it yields CATQDRLNNEQFF.

The CDR3 reads CASSVATGGPNDKQFF. The CDR3 bases are TGTGCCAGCAGCGTAGCTACAGGGGGACCCAATGACAAGCAGTTCTTC. This rearrangement joins TRBV9 to TRBJ2-1; 8 nucleotides align to TRBD1. The trim removed 0 bases at V and 11 bases at J, leaving 13 bases unmatched. Germline CDR1 and CDR2: SGDLS and YYNGEE. The CDR3 is 16 residues long.

This sequence joins TRBV6-5 and TRBJ1-5, with D possibly being TRBD1 (6 bases). CDR3 length equals 13 residues. V shed 4 bases and J shed 7 bases, with 11 bases lying between them. Germline V CDR1 and CDR2: MNHEY, SVGAGI. CDR3 loop: CASSSQGGQPQHF. CDR3 bases: TGTGCCAGCAGTTCACAGGGCGGGCAGCCCCAGCATTTT.

As DNA, the CDR3 is TGTGCCAGCACCTCTCCGAACACCGGGGAGCTGTTTTTT. Encoded protein: CASTSPNTGELFF. The chain joins TRBV13 to TRBJ2-2; D unresolved. The germline V gene encodes CDR1 PRHDT and CDR2 FYEKMQ (reference sequence). V lost 7 bases and J lost 0, with 6 bases in between. CDR3 length: 13 residues.

This clone is a singleton in its sample. This chain connects TRBV27 to TRBJ2-1; TRBD2 might be the D (5 bases). Trimming removed 8 bases at V and 9 bases at J, with 8 bases between. Per the germline V gene, CDR1 is MNHEY and CDR2 is SMNVEV (reference sequence). The CDR3 length is 10 residues. The CDR3 nucleotides read TGTGCCAGCGGACTCATTGAGCAGTTCTTC. Translating gives CASGLIEQFF.

The chain carries TRBV19 and TRBJ2-7, with 9 bases aligning to TRBD2. Germline lookup yields CDR1 LNHDA and CDR2 SQIVND (reference sequence). J lost 3 bases, V lost 5 bases, and 2 bases had no gene match. This CDR3 has 13 residues. CDR3 sequence reads: CASSDSGSYEQYF. CDR3 nucleotide sequence: TGTGCCAGTAGTGATAGCGGGAGCTACGAGCAGTACTTC.

This clone was detected only a few times. This sequence joins TRBV28 and TRBJ2-7, with TRBD1 matching 9 bases. V shed 10 bases, J shed 5 bases, and the junction held 15 bases outside the gene matches. This CDR3 spans 15 amino acids. CDR1 and CDR2 from the germline V gene are MDHEN and SYDVKM. The CDR3 here is CATTPLGQGKNEQYF. The CDR3 region has the DNA TGTGCCACCACCCCCCTCGGACAGGGGAAAAACGAGCAGTACTTC.

The chain uses TRBV6-5 and TRBJ1-4, with 9 nucleotides matching TRBD1. Germline CDR1 and CDR2: MNHEY and SVGAGI. V gave up 4 bases and J gave up 6 bases; unmatched junction bases: 3. This CDR3 region has 14 residues. The CDR3 loop is CASSWDRVDEKLFF. The CDR3 DNA is TGTGCCAGCAGTTGGGACAGGGTAGATGAAAAACTGTTTTTT.

The rearrangement links TRBV9 to TRBJ2-1; 9 nucleotides align to TRBD2. Trimming at V came to 0 bases and at J to 7 bases, leaving 5 bases not matched to a gene. The CDR3 consists of 15 residues. Germline CDR1 is SGDLS and CDR2 is YYNGEE. The DNA for the CDR3 is TGTGCCAGCAGCGTAGCCAGCGGGAGGAATAATGAGCAGTTCTTC. Translation: CASSVASGRNNEQFF.

This chain links TRBV10-3 with TRBJ2-1; 7 bases agree with TRBD1. This CDR3 is 16 amino acids long. J lost 7 bases, V lost 2 bases, and 11 bases had no gene match. Germline V CDR1 and CDR2: ENHRY, SYGVKD. The CDR3 sequence: CAISEIDRVTGNEQFF. The CDR3 nucleotides read TGTGCCATCAGTGAGATAGACAGGGTAACGGGAAATGAGCAGTTCTTC.

The chain employs TRBV12-5 and TRBJ2-1; 9 bases map to TRBD2. The CDR3 covers 15 residues. V shed 8 bases and J 8 bases; nucleotides not matched to a gene: 13. CDR1 LGHNT and CDR2 FRNRAP come from the germline V gene. CDR3 coding DNA: TGTGCTAGTCGGGGCGGGAGGGGCTTGCTCTATGAGCAGTTCTTC. This sequence encodes CASRGGRGLLYEQFF.

The chain joins TRBV21-1 to TRBJ1-5. TRBV21-1 is shown as a pseudogene. This CDR3 spans 15 amino acids. CDR3 sequence reads: CASSKRGILFQPQHF. CDR3 nucleotides: TGTGCCAGCAGCAAACGCGGGATCTTGTTTCAGCCCCAGCATTTT.

This sequence joins TRBV5-1 and TRBJ1-1; the D is unclear. V was shortened by 2 bases and J by 5 bases, with 13 bases between the two germline ends. This CDR3 is 14 amino acids long. Germline-derived CDR1 and CDR2 are SGHRS and YFSETQ. The DNA for the CDR3 is TGCGCCAGCAGCTTCGGACTGATGGGGACTGAAGCTTTCTTT. As protein: CASSFGLMGTEAFF.

This clone was recorded only once. The J gene is TRBJ1-5, the V gene TRBV2, with D possibly being TRBD1 (6 bases). The CDR3 loop spans 15 amino acids. The germline gives CDR1 SNHLY, CDR2 FYNNEI. V dropped 3 bases and J dropped 6 bases, with 15 bases sitting between them. Here the CDR3 DNA reads TGTGCCAGCAGTGATCGGGGGGCCGCCGGTCAGCCCCAGCATTTT. This gives the protein CASSDRGAAGQPQHF. Combining the CDR3 with reference TRBV2 and TRBJ1-5 gives the whole variable domain EPEVTQTPSHQVTQMGQEVILRCVPISNHLYFYWYRQILGQKVEFLVSFYNNEISEKSEIFDDQFSVERPDGSNFTLKIRSTKLEDSAMYFCASSDRGAAGQPQHFGDGTRLSIL.

The gene calls are TRBV11-3 and TRBJ2-5, with a tentative D call TRBD1 (7 bases). The CDR3 totals 15 residues. The germline gives CDR1 SGHNT, CDR2 YENEEA. Trimming left V 1 base short and J 5 bases short, with 14 bases between. DNA of the CDR3: TGTGCCAGCAGCTTAGGGATACAGGGGAGGGAGACCCAGTACTTC. Its translation is CASSLGIQGRETQYF.

The V gene is TRBV10-3, the J gene TRBJ2-1, with D possibly TRBD1 on 5 matching bases. Trimming stripped 6 bases from V and 8 bases from J, with 20 bases between. This CDR3 spans 15 amino acids. Germline V gives CDR1 ENHRY, CDR2 SYGVKD. The CDR3 here is CAIRPQGQGSDEQFF. CDR3 DNA: TGTGCCATCAGGCCTCAGGGCCAGGGATCGGATGAGCAGTTCTTC.

The V call is TRBV5-1, the J call TRBJ2-5, with TRBD2 matching 8 bases. The CDR3 runs to 14 residues. Germline assignment: CDR1 SGHRS and CDR2 YFSETQ. V dropped 0 bases and J dropped 7; count of bases not matched to a gene: 5. DNA for the CDR3: TGCGCCAGCAGCTTGGGGGGACTAGACGGGACCCAGTACTTC. This translates into CASSLGGLDGTQYF.

The V gene is TRBV6-4, the J gene TRBJ1-4; D perhaps matches TRBD1 (6 bases). CDR1 and CDR2 from the germline V gene are MRHNA and SNTAGT. The V end was cut by 8 bases, the J end by 8 bases, with 12 bases between. This CDR3 spans 12 amino acids. The CDR3 sequence is CASRTGKEKLFF. The CDR3 bases are TGTGCCAGCCGTACAGGGAAGGAAAAACTGTTTTTT.

This chain connects TRBV19 to TRBJ2-4; 7 positions agree with TRBD1. Germline assignment: CDR1 LNHDA and CDR2 SQIVND (reference sequence). This CDR3 has 17 residues. Trimming removed 3 bases from V and 5 bases from J; junction bases left unmatched: 13. This CDR3 reads CASSISEGAGLENIQYF. The CDR3 DNA reads as TGTGCCAGTAGTATTAGTGAGGGGGCAGGTTTGGAAAACATTCAGTACTTC.

This chain joins TRBV12-3 or TRBV12-4 and TRBJ1-3; no clear D. The V end was cut by 6 bases, the J end by 1 base, with 4 bases between. The CDR3 runs 12 residues. The CDR3 loop is CASRTSGNTIYF. For the CDR3, the DNA is TGTGCCAGCAGGACATCTGGAAACACCATATATTTT.

The chain combines TRBV7-2 with TRBJ2-3; 8 positions agree with TRBD2. CDR3 length: 14 amino acids. V shed 3 bases and J 6 bases; nucleotides not matched to a gene: 5. Germline CDR1 SGHTA, CDR2 FQGNSA. The chain's CDR3 is CASSFGGGSDTQYF. For the CDR3, the DNA is TGTGCCAGCAGCTTCGGGGGGGGATCGGATACGCAGTATTTT.

V usage is TRBV30 and J usage is TRBJ1-1, with 8 bases identical to TRBD1. The CDR3 loop spans 15 amino acids. Trimming took 0 bases from V and 6 from J; bases not matched to a gene: 9. The germline gives CDR1 GTSNPN, CDR2 SVGIG (reference sequence). CDR3: CAWSVRTGLGAEAFF. The CDR3 region has the DNA TGTGCCTGGAGTGTTCGGACAGGGCTGGGAGCTGAAGCTTTCTTT.

The J gene is TRBJ1-4, the V gene TRBV19, with D hard to call. Looked up from germline, CDR1 is LNHDA and CDR2 is SQIVND (reference sequence). Deletions cut 0 bases from V and 7 bases from J, with 12 bases between. The CDR3 loop spans 15 amino acids. DNA for the CDR3: TGTGCCAGTAGTATAGATGAGGGAATTAGTGAAAAACTGTTTTTT. Amino acids: CASSIDEGISEKLFF.